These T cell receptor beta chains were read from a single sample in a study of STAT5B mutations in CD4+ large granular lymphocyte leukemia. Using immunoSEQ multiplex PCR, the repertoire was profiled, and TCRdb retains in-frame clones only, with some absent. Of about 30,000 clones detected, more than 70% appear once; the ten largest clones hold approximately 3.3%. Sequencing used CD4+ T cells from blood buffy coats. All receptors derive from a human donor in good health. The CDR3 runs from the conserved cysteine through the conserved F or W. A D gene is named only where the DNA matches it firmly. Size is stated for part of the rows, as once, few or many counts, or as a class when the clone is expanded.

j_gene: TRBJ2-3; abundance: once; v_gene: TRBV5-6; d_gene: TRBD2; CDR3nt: TGTGCCAGCAGCTTGGGGGGACTAGCGGTAAAGAATACGCAGTATTTT; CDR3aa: CASSLGGLAVKNTQYF
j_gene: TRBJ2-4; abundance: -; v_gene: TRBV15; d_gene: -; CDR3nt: TGTGCCACCAGCACCGCAGGTCCAGGGACCAACATTCAGTACTTC; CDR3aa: CATSTAGPGTNIQYF
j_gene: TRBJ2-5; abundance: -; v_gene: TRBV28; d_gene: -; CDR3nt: TGTGCCAGCAAAGGGGAAGGGACCCAGTACTTC; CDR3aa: CASKGEGTQYF
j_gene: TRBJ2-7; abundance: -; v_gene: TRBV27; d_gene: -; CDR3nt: TGTGCCAGCAAGGTGACAGCCACTACCTACGAGCAGTACTTC; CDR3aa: CASKVTATTYEQYF
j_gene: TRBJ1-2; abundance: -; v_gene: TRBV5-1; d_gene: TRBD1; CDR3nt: TGCGCCAGCAGCTTGGCCGCGGGAGGGGGCGCGGCCCGCCATATTGTTCATGGCTACACCTTC; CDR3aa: CASSLAAGGGAARHIVHGYTF
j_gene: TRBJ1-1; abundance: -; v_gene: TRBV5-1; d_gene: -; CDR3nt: TGCGCCAGCAGCTTATCTGTGAACACTGAAGCTTTCTTT; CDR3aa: CASSLSVNTEAFF
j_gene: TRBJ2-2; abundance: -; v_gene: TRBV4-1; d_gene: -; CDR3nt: TGCGCCACCCGCCCGGTTCGGACGAACACCGGGGAGCTGTTTTTT; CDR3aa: CATRPVRTNTGELFF
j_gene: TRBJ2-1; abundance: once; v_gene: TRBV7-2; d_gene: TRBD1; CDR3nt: TGTGCCAGCAGCCCCGCCGGGACAGGTTACAATGAGCAGTTCTTC; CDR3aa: CASSPAGTGYNEQFF
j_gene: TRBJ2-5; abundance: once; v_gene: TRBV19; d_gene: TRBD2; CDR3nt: TGTGCCACCTGGAGCTGGAGCGGGAGAGAGACCCAGTACTTC; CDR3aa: CATWSWSGRETQYF
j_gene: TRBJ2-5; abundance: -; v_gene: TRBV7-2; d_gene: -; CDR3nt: TGTGCCAGCAGCTTGGACAGTGAAGAGACCCAGTACTTC; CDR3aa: CASSLDSEETQYF
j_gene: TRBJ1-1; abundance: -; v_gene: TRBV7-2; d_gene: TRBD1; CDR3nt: TGTGCCAGCAGCACAGACAGGGGCCTTAACACTGAAGCTTTCTTT; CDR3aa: CASSTDRGLNTEAFF
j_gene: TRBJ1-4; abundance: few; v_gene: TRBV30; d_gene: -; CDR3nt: TGTGCCTGGAGCCCCAGGGGTGCAACTAATGAAAAACTGTTTTTT; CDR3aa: CAWSPRGATNEKLFF
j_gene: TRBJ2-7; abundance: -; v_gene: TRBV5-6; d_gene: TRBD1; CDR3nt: TGTGCCAGCAGCTGGGACAGGGGGCAAGGCGAGCAGTACTTC; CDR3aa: CASSWDRGQGEQYF
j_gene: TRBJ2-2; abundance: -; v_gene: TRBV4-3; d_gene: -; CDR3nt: TGCGCCAGCAGCCAAAAATGGGGGAACACCGGGGAGCTGTTTTTT; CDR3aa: CASSQKWGNTGELFF
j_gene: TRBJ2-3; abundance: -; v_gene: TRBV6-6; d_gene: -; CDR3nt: TGTGCCAGCAGTTTTGGACTCTCCACAGATACGCAGTATTTT; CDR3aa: CASSFGLSTDTQYF
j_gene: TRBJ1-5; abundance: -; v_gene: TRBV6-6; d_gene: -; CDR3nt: TGTGCCAGCACCCTGTATAGCAATCAGCCCCAGCATTTT; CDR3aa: CASTLYSNQPQHF